This TCR beta chain was captured in a study of blood T cell repertoires in COVID-19. Across the study: PBMCs, B-cell-depleted T cells, or T cells provided the cDNA or gDNA that made up the material.

Original handling: Estimation of nucleated cell counts relied on the amplification of reference gene primers. TCRdb keeps only in-frame clones here, not all; method: immunoSEQ multiplex PCR. That table supplies the V and J calls and clone size; D and trimming were determined from the DNA. The table has around 76,000 clones, 75% to 90% seen once. Per germline, CDR1 MGHDK and CDR2 SYGVNS. The CDR3 has 14 residues. Trimming removed 5 bases from V and 6 bases from J, with 13 bases in between. This clone turned up a few times. This receptor was identified in a man older than 75 with acute or convalescent COVID-19. The sample was peripheral blood. The V call is TRBV25-1, the J call TRBJ2-2, with a tentative D call TRBD1 (6 bases). CDR3 in amino acids: CASSKQGFAGELFF. The CDR3 DNA is TGTGCCAGCAGTAAACAGGGTTTCGCCGGGGAGCTGTTTTTT.